These T cell receptor beta chains were read from a single sample in a study of blood T cell repertoires in COVID-19. The repertoire was sequenced with immunoSEQ multiplex PCR; TCRdb's copy has only in-frame clones and lacks some. Counted here are about 280,000 clones, approximately 85% occurring once; the ten biggest clones make up roughly 5%. Specimen: peripheral blood. These receptors were obtained from a man aged 50 to 59 with active or convalescent COVID-19. Each CDR3 is given with its conserved first and last residue. D genes are given only for firm matches. Size is omitted from some rows. Given values are once, few, many or a class for expanded clones.

j_call d_call v_call clone_size cdr3_nt cdr3_aa
TRBJ2-7 . TRBV7-9 . TGTGCCAGCAGCTTAGCCAGCCAGGACGAGCAGTACTTC CASSLASQDEQYF
TRBJ2-1 . TRBV7-6 . TGTGCCAGCAGCTTAGATCTGAGCGGAAGTTACAATGAGCAGTTCTTC CASSLDLSGSYNEQFF
TRBJ2-5 TRBD2 TRBV28 . TGTGCCAGCAGTCCCCCCCCAGCGGGAGTTAGAGAGACCCAGTACTTC CASSPPPAGVRETQYF
TRBJ1-1 . TRBV28 once TGTGCCAGCAGGTCTCGACCTCAAGCGGCTGAAGCTTTCTTT CASRSRPQAAEAFF
TRBJ2-2 . TRBV19 . TGTGCCAGTCTACCCGGGACATTAGGCACCGGGGAGCTGTTTTTT CASLPGTLGTGELFF
TRBJ1-5 TRBD1 TRBV28 . TGTGCCAGCATTGGACAGGGGGGAGGTCAGCCCCAGCATTTT CASIGQGGGQPQHF
TRBJ2-1 TRBD2 TRBV6-6 . TGTGCCAGCAGTTACTCAAGCGGGGGCTTCGTTGAGCAGTTCTTC CASSYSSGGFVEQFF
TRBJ1-6 . TRBV7-2 . TGTGCCAGCAGCTTAGGACGCGGGGCAGTCTATAATTCACCCCTCCACTTT CASSLGRGAVYNSPLHF
TRBJ1-2 . TRBV30 . TGTGCCTGGAGTGTACTCCGACGGGAACGGGGGAATGGCTACACCTTC CAWSVLRRERGNGYTF
TRBJ2-5 TRBD1 TRBV11-1 . TGTGCCAGCAGCGGTACAGGGGTGGTGGAGACCCAGTACTTC CASSGTGVVETQYF
TRBJ1-1 TRBD1 TRBV6-4 . TGTGCCAGCAGGCGGGACAGGGCTGGGTTCTCTGAAGCTTTCTTT CASRRDRAGFSEAFF
TRBJ2-5 TRBD2 TRBV18 few TGTGCCAGCTCACCTACAGCGGGAGCTAGAGAGACCCAGTACTTC CASSPTAGARETQYF
TRBJ2-2 TRBD2 TRBV3-1/TRBV3-2 . TGTGCCAGCAGCGAATTTCTTCCGGGACTAGCGGGAGGCCCCGGGGAGCTGTTTTTT CASSEFLPGLAGGPGELFF
TRBJ1-5 . TRBV18 . TGTGCCAGCTCACCCGACCGGGGGGTAGCTCAGCCCCAGCATTTT CASSPDRGVAQPQHF
TRBJ2-2 TRBD2 TRBV15 . TGTGCCACCAGCAGAGGGCTTCCTGGGAGGGCAGCGAACACCGGGGAGCTGTTTTTT CATSRGLPGRAANTGELFF
TRBJ1-2 TRBD1 TRBV2 once TGTGCCAGCAGTGTGGACAGGGCCCATGGCTACACCTTC CASSVDRAHGYTF
TRBJ1-1 . TRBV24-1 few TGTGCCACCAGTGATTTACTGCCAGTCGGCAGGGAATTTTGGGGCACTGAAGCTTTCTTT CATSDLLPVGREFWGTEAFF
TRBJ2-3 TRBD2 TRBV7-2 . TGTGCCAGCAGCTTACTAGGGAGCGGGACTCACACAGATACGCAGTATTTT CASSLLGSGTHTDTQYF
TRBJ2-7 . TRBV11-3 . TGTGCCAGCAGCAACGGGGGAGAGCAGTACTTC CASSNGGEQYF
TRBJ2-6 TRBD1 TRBV4-2 . TGTGCCAGCAGCCTAGAATCGGGACAGGGGGCTGGGGCCAACGTCCTGACTTTC CASSLESGQGAGANVLTF
TRBJ2-6 . TRBV7-9 . TGTGCCAGCAGCTCCCAAGACTCCTCTGGGGCCAACGTCCTGACTTTC CASSSQDSSGANVLTF
TRBJ1-6 . TRBV30 few TGTGCCTGGAGTACAATACAGGGCCTGTATTCACCCCTCCACTTT CAWSTIQGLYSPLHF
TRBJ2-1 TRBD2 TRBV3-1/TRBV3-2 . TGTGCCAGCAGCCAAGGGGAGGGGACTAGCGGCTACAATGAGCAGTTCTTC CASSQGEGTSGYNEQFF
TRBJ1-1 TRBD1 TRBV6-5 . TGTGCAACTAAAAGGGACAGGGTGGGGACTGAAGCTTTCTTT CATKRDRVGTEAFF
TRBJ2-7 TRBD2 TRBV3-1/TRBV3-2 . TGTGCCAGCAGCCTAATTAGCGGGAGGGCCTCCTACGAGCAGTACTTC CASSLISGRASYEQYF
TRBJ1-1 TRBD1 TRBV6-5 . TGTGCCAGCACCGCCGGGACAGCAAACACTGAAGCTTTCTTT CASTAGTANTEAFF
TRBJ1-2 . TRBV6-5 once TGTGCCAGCCGCCAGGGCGGCGGCTACACCTTC CASRQGGGYTF
TRBJ2-4 . TRBV12-3/TRBV12-4 . TGTGCCAGCAGTTACGGGGTGAGGGACATTCAGTACTTC CASSYGVRDIQYF
TRBJ2-3 TRBD2 TRBV3-1/TRBV3-2 . TGTGCCAGCAGCCAAGAGACTAGCGTGACGGGGGTAGATACGCAGTATTTT CASSQETSVTGVDTQYF
TRBJ1-6 TRBD1 TRBV19 . TGTGCCAGTAGTGCCGGGACAGGCGGGCGATCACCCCTCCACTTT CASSAGTGGRSPLHF
TRBJ1-4 TRBD1 TRBV11-2 . TGTGCCAGCAGCATTGGACAGGGGAATAATGAAAAACTGTTTTTT CASSIGQGNNEKLFF
TRBJ1-5 TRBD1 TRBV10-3 . TGTGCCATCAGTGAGTCGGGACAGTTAGGCGGGGTGGGGAATCAGCCCCAGCATTTT CAISESGQLGGVGNQPQHF
TRBJ1-6 TRBD1 TRBV4-2 . TGTGCCAGCAGCCAAGATAATGCGGGACAGGGGTATAATTCACCCCTCCACTTT CASSQDNAGQGYNSPLHF
TRBJ2-1 TRBD2 TRBV7-9 . TGTGCCAGCAGCGGGCCCGACGGCGGGGGCTACAATGAGCAGTTCTTC CASSGPDGGGYNEQFF
TRBJ1-2 . TRBV19 once TGTGCCAGTAGTCCAGCGTTCAACTATGGCTACACCTTC CASSPAFNYGYTF
TRBJ2-7 TRBD2 TRBV4-2 . TGTGCCAGCAGCCAAGATTTGACTAGCGCGCCCTACGAGCAGTACTTC CASSQDLTSAPYEQYF
TRBJ1-2 TRBD1 TRBV6-2/TRBV6-3 . TGTGCCAGCAGTTTAACGACAGGGCCTGGAGGCTACACCTTC CASSLTTGPGGYTF
TRBJ2-5 . TRBV19 . TGTGCCAGTAGCCGCGGGTCTAGTGGGGAACAAGAGACCCAGTACTTC CASSRGSSGEQETQYF
TRBJ2-7 . TRBV18 . TGTGCCAGCTCACCAGTCAGTTCTAGCGAGCAGTACTTC CASSPVSSSEQYF
TRBJ1-2 . TRBV5-1 . TGCGCCAGCAGCCTGACAGGAGATACCAACTATGGCTACACCTTC CASSLTGDTNYGYTF